This T cell receptor beta chain emerged from a study of T cell repertoires in cytomegalovirus infection. Study conclusions and caveats: CMV carriers with the relevant HLA were identified by cumulative public TCR beta family frequency.

This clonotype was counted ten times or more. Antigen specificity is unknown. MiXCR was run by TCRdb on the reads, yielding one entry per CDR3 protein. The sample has around 530,000 distinct CDR3 sequences, more than 15% seen once. The germline V gene has CDR1 MGHRA and CDR2 YSYEKL. The V segment lost 1 base and the J segment 3 bases; nucleotides outside the gene matches: 4. The CDR3 spans 16 residues. The sample comprised CD8+ T cells from PBMCs. This chain links TRBV4-1 with TRBJ2-1; 9 bases align to TRBD1. This clonotype was sampled from a human donor in good health (CMV status not recorded). Some clones in this sample may be carry-over from other donors' samples. The CDR3 DNA reads as TGCGCCAGCAGCCAAGCCCCGGGACAGGGCTACAATGAGCAGTTCTTC. It encodes CASSQAPGQGYNEQFF.